The clone carrying this T cell receptor (beta chain) was observed at least ten times. Its target is not known. Trimming stripped 7 bases from V and 3 bases from J, with 13 bases between. CDR1 MNHNY and CDR2 SVGAGI come from the germline V gene (reference sequence). The CDR3 has 13 amino acids. The sample belongs to a study of early T cells in non-severe SARS-CoV-2 infection. Across the study: Alpha and beta chains were unpaired, from unsorted whole-blood bulk RNA. Overall study findings and caveats: Anti-spike CD8 responses were favored by VDJdb matching, which missed private and CD4 specificities.

The TCR library protocol attached unique molecular identifiers to the individual cDNA molecules. TCRdb reanalysed the 5' RACE reads using MiXCR and keeps one entry per CDR3 protein. This sample has approximately 66,000 distinct CDR3 sequences, with less than 15% found just once. The source material was whole blood. V gene TRBV6-6 combines with J gene TRBJ2-7; D is uncertain. This receptor was taken from an adult who was a healthcare worker with PCR-confirmed SARS-CoV-2 infection or an uninfected control (not recorded which). The CDR3 here is CASTARAFYEQYF. The CDR3 DNA reads as TGTGCCAGCACCGCCCGAGCCTTCTACGAGCAGTACTTC.